This T cell receptor (beta chain) was observed in a study of Ad26.COV2.S vaccination and SARS-CoV-2 variants. In the study overall: Donor was assigned to the Ad26.COV2.S arm of trial COV1001. Dosing was one shot or two shots 56 days apart.

Trimming at V came to 5 bases and at J to 6 bases, leaving 6 bases not matched to a gene. The germline V gene has CDR1 SGHAT and CDR2 FQNNGV. This CDR3 is 15 amino acids long. As concerns this clone: The antigen is undetermined.

Treatment reported: roughly 20 received Ad26.COV2.S at low or high dose, single or two shots; 5 received placebo; per-sample allocation not given. Repertoires come from day 63 after the first vaccine or placebo injection. Overall study findings and caveats: The placebo group had lower spike-specific TCR breadth than the vaccine recipients did.

TCRdb's copy holds only in-frame clones and misses some; the assay was immunoSEQ multiplex PCR. The data show about 350,000 clones, around 83% seen once. V and J are TRBV11-2 and TRBJ2-2, with 10 bases aligning to TRBD2. Material: peripheral blood, obtained in a trial of Ad26.COV2.S vaccine versus placebo. The receptor comes from a person aged 18-60 years who received the Ad26.COV2.S COVID-19 vaccine or a placebo. CDR3 nucleotides: TGTGCCAGCAGCCCCCCAGCGGGGGGGCCCGGGGAGCTGTTTTTT. Protein: CASSPPAGGPGELFF.